This T cell receptor beta chain was identified during a study of blood T cell repertoires in COVID-19. Overall study context: Samples representing acute and convalescent COVID-19 were sourced from the United States, Italy and Spain. From T cells, B-cell-depleted T cells, or PBMCs came the material, which was cDNA or gDNA.

Under the authors' procedure: How many nucleated cells were present was estimated from reference gene primer amplification. Measured with immunoSEQ multiplex PCR; TCRdb has only the in-frame clones, and not every one. V and J calls and clone size are copied from that table; D and trimming were computed from the DNA. Among roughly 200,000 clones listed, around nine tenths were seen once. This CDR3 spans 15 amino acids. With V trimmed by 3 bases and J by 4 bases, 4 bases remained unmatched. Germline V gives CDR1 SGHTA, CDR2 FQGNSA. This sequence was found in a young man with active or convalescent COVID-19. Sequencing was done on a sample of peripheral blood. V is TRBV7-2 and J is TRBJ2-5, with TRBD2 identical over 11 bases. The DNA of the CDR3 is TGTGCCAGCAGCTTGGATAGCGGGAGGGCAGAGACCCAGTACTTC. Protein product: CASSLDSGRAETQYF.